The 25 T cell receptor beta chains listed next were all sequenced from one sample in a study of T cell responses to AZD1222 COVID-19 vaccine (dated by TCRdb to the early 2020s). The time point label for this specimen denotes: baseline before first vaccination. To prepare the library, the immunoSEQ multiplex PCR assay was applied. TCRdb holds this immuneACCESS table with in-frame rearrangements only. Some clones are missing; in checked studies, unresolved V genes explain under half, and the rest has no known cause. This sample has fewer than 150,000 clones in its table, and 70% to 90% of those were observed once. 1.9% of the sample lies in the top ten. The sample in question was peripheral blood, obtained on day 0 of AZD1222 vaccination. These receptors were collected from an adult in good health.

This rearrangement joins TRBV5-1 to TRBJ1-4; D might be TRBD1 (5 bases). V was clipped by 2 bases and J by 6 bases, with 17 bases between them. Germline V gene data show CDR1 as SGHRS and CDR2 as YFSETQ. This CDR3 is built from 16 residues. The CDR3, as DNA: TGCGCCAGCAGCTTCCGGGGCCCGGGGGTAGATGAAAAACTGTTTTTT. Translating it yields CASSFRGPGVDEKLFF.

CDR3 DNA sequence: TGTGCCATCAGTGAGTCGCACAGCCCCGGAAACACCATATATTTT. Amino acid sequence: CAISESHSPGNTIYF. The chain employs TRBV10-3 and TRBJ1-3; D is unclear. Germline V lookup: CDR1 ENHRY, CDR2 SYGVKD. The CDR3 is 15 residues long. V lost 0 bases and J lost 4, with 10 bases in between.

The chain carries TRBV15 and TRBJ2-7, with D unclear. The CDR3 contains 15 residues. Germline values: CDR1 LNHNV, CDR2 YYDKDF (reference sequence). V was trimmed by 0 bases and J by 3 bases, leaving 12 bases between them. CDR3 loop: CATSRETSLVYEQYF. The CDR3 bases are TGTGCCACCAGCAGAGAAACCTCGTTAGTCTACGAGCAGTACTTC.

V gene TRBV7-2 combines with J gene TRBJ2-1; the match to TRBD1 covers 9 bases. The CDR3 sequence is 17 residues long. The V gene end was trimmed by 4 bases and the J gene end by 3 bases; junction bases not matched to a gene: 10. The germline gives CDR1 SGHTA, CDR2 FQGNSA. DNA for the CDR3: TGTGCCAGCAGCTCTTCTCGCGGGACAGGGTACTACAATGAGCAGTTCTTC. Protein: CASSSSRGTGYYNEQFF.

The chain couples TRBV9 to TRBJ2-2; TRBD2 agrees at 16 bases. There are 18 residues in the CDR3. The germline V gene has CDR1 SGDLS and CDR2 YYNGEE. The J segment lost 6 bases and the V segment lost 1 base, leaving 6 bases of the junction unmatched. The CDR3 bases are TGTGCCAGCAGCGTAATACTCGGGACTAGCGGGGGGGCCGGGGAGCTGTTTTTT. This gives the protein CASSVILGTSGGAGELFF.

V usage is TRBV20-1 and J usage is TRBJ1-1, with TRBD1 matching over 7 bases. The CDR3 runs 12 residues. Per germline, CDR1 DFQATT and CDR2 SNEGSKA (reference sequence). The junction had 1 base not matched to a gene; V was cut back by 3 bases and J by 3 bases. CDR3 DNA: TGCAGTGCTAGTGGGACAGACACTGAAGCTTTCTTT. Translating it yields CSASGTDTEAFF.

CDR3 DNA: TGTGCCACCAGCAGAGATTTGGACAGATCCACTGAAGCTTTCTTT. It translates to CATSRDLDRSTEAFF. The J gene is TRBJ1-1, the V gene TRBV15, with D perhaps matching TRBD1 (6 bases). CDR3 length equals 15 residues. Germline lookup yields CDR1 LNHNV and CDR2 YYDKDF (reference sequence). V gave up 0 bases and J gave up 4 bases, with 12 bases separating them.

J is TRBJ1-2 and V is TRBV21-1. TRBV21-1 represents a pseudogene. The CDR3 spans 15 residues. CDR3 nucleotide sequence: TGTGCCAGCAGCAAAGCTCCGAGTTCTCACTATGGCTACACCTTC. Its translation is CASSKAPSSHYGYTF.

The rearrangement uses TRBV20-1 and TRBJ1-1; weak D call: TRBD1 (6 bases). Germline V gives CDR1 DFQATT, CDR2 SNEGSKA (reference sequence). Trimming pared 3 bases from V and 5 bases from J, leaving 16 bases between. The CDR3 is 14 amino acids. The CDR3 coding sequence is TGCAGTGCTAGTGGGGGCAGGGAAGTTACTGAAGCTTTCTTT. Amino acids: CSASGGREVTEAFF.

The chain employs TRBV12-5 and TRBJ2-2; no firm D call. The CDR3 loop spans 12 amino acids. The V and J ends lost 5 bases and 7 bases respectively, with 8 bases between them. Germline V gives CDR1 LGHNT, CDR2 FRNRAP. CDR3 amino acids: CASGPGLGELFF. CDR3 nucleotides: TGTGCTAGTGGTCCCGGCCTCGGGGAGCTGTTTTTT.

The chain is built from TRBV18 and TRBJ2-5; TRBD1 might be the D (5 bases). Between the trimmed V and J ends, which lost 5 bases and 5 bases, there was a span of 9 bases. Germline CDR1 KGHSH, CDR2 LQKENI. The CDR3 contains 12 residues. CDR3 sequence: CASSENRETQYF. The CDR3 nucleotides are TGTGCCAGCTCAGAAAACAGGGAGACCCAGTACTTC. Variable domain in full (rest from reference TRBV18 and TRBJ2-5): NAGVMQNPRHLVRRRGQEARLRCSPMKGHSHVYWYRQLPEEGLKFMVYLQKENIIDESGMPKERFSAEFPKEGPSILRIQQVVRGDSAAYFCASSENRETQYFGPGTRLLVL.

CDR3 sequence (DNA): TGTGCCACCAGTGATTCTAGCGGGGGGTTTCGCACAGATACGCAGTATTTT. This translates into CATSDSSGGFRTDTQYF. The rearrangement uses TRBV24-1 and TRBJ2-3, with 11 bases lining up with TRBD2. The CDR3 totals 17 residues. Germline V CDR1 and CDR2: KGHDR, SFDVKD. The V gene end was trimmed by 2 bases and the J gene end by 1 base; junction bases not matched to a gene: 4.

The J gene is TRBJ1-2, the V gene TRBV27; the D gene is possibly TRBD1 (5 bases). The CDR3 totals 12 residues. Germline values: CDR1 MNHEY, CDR2 SMNVEV (reference sequence). V gave up 3 bases and J gave up 8 bases, with 10 bases separating them. The DNA of the CDR3 is TGTGCCAGCAGTTTCCAGGGATTCGGCTACACCTTC. Residues: CASSFQGFGYTF.

This chain connects TRBV7-3 to TRBJ2-1, with TRBD2 matching over 7 bases. V lost 6 bases and J lost 4; bases outside the gene matches: 12. Germline V CDR1 and CDR2: SGHTA, FQGTGA. This CDR3 spans 16 amino acids. For the CDR3, the DNA is TGTGCCAGCAGTGAATCAGGGCTAGCGGAGTACAATGAGCAGTTCTTC. This sequence encodes CASSESGLAEYNEQFF.

V and J are TRBV5-1 and TRBJ1-4; TRBD1 matches 8 bases. The V segment lost 3 bases and the J segment 7 bases; nucleotides outside the gene matches: 8. The CDR3 has 15 amino acids. Germline-derived CDR1 and CDR2 are SGHRS and YFSETQ. Here the CDR3 reads CASSSAGGLREKLFF. CDR3 DNA: TGCGCCAGCAGCTCAGCAGGGGGCTTACGTGAAAAACTGTTTTTT.

The V and J genes are TRBV5-8 and TRBJ2-4, with D perhaps TRBD2 (6 bases). The CDR3 loop spans 16 amino acids. The germline CDR1 and CDR2 sequences are SGHTS and YDEGEE. V shed 7 bases and J shed 0 bases, with 17 bases lying between them. CDR3 DNA: TGTGCCAGCCTGGCGTATAGGGGACTAGCCAAAAACATTCAGTACTTC. Translated, it gives CASLAYRGLAKNIQYF.

The table lists this clone with a few counts. The CDR3 sequence: CASSHGGYYEQYF. CDR3 nucleotide sequence: TGTGCCAGCAGCCACGGGGGTTACTACGAGCAGTACTTC. The chain has TRBV5-4 and TRBJ2-7; weak D call: TRBD2 (6 bases). Germline-derived CDR1 and CDR2 are SGHNT and YYREEE (reference sequence). V lost 4 bases and J 3 bases, leaving 11 bases between the germline ends. The CDR3 loop spans 13 amino acids. The full variable domain, with the rest looked up from reference TRBV5-4 and TRBJ2-7, is ETGVTQSPTHLIKTRGQQVTLRCSSQSGHNTVSWYQQALGQGPQFIFQYYREEENGRGNFPPRFSGLQFPNYSSELNVNALELDDSALYLCASSHGGYYEQYFGPGTRLTVT.

In DNA, the CDR3 is TGTGCCAGCAGTGAAGTACCGGGACAGAAGTACGAGCAGTACTTC. It encodes CASSEVPGQKYEQYF. The chain employs TRBV6-1 and TRBJ2-7, with 7 bases identical to TRBD1. V shed 1 base and J 4 bases; nucleotides not matched to a gene: 7. The CDR3 has 15 amino acids. In germline, CDR1 is MNHNS, CDR2 SASEGT.

This chain joins TRBV4-1 and TRBJ1-2; D unresolved. The germline gives CDR1 MGHRA, CDR2 YSYEKL. CDR3 length: 14 residues. With 0 bases removed from V and 8 bases from J, the gap between germline ends came to 13 bases. As DNA, the CDR3 is TGCGCCAGCAGCCAAGATGGGCTGTCGAGGGGCTACACCTTC. Its translation: CASSQDGLSRGYTF.

The chain has TRBV7-9 and TRBJ2-1; D ambiguous. The CDR3 covers 15 residues. V gave up 2 bases and J gave up 3 bases, with 11 bases separating them. CDR1 is SEHNR, CDR2 FQNEAQ, per germline (reference sequence). As DNA, the CDR3 is TGTGCCAGCAGCTTATCACGAGGATTCTACAATGAGCAGTTCTTC. It yields the protein CASSLSRGFYNEQFF. Supplemented by reference TRBV7-9 and TRBJ2-1, the full variable domain reads DTGVSQNPRHKITKRGQNVTFRCDPISEHNRLYWYRQTLGQGPEFLTYFQNEAQLEKSRLLSDRFSAERPKGSFSTLEIQRTEQGDSAMYLCASSLSRGFYNEQFFGPGTRLTVL.

The chain uses TRBV3-1 (or the pseudogene TRBV3-2) and TRBJ2-7, with 10 bases fitting TRBD2. After removal of 4 bases from V and 5 bases from J, the junction contained 5 bases not matched to a gene. Germline CDR1 and CDR2: LGHDT and YNNKEL (reference sequence). The CDR3 length is 14 residues. The CDR3 DNA sequence: TGTGCCAGCAGCCCCCTAGCGGGAGCCCACGAGCAGTACTTC. Amino acid sequence: CASSPLAGAHEQYF.

This rearrangement joins TRBV4-2 to TRBJ1-6, with D possibly TRBD1 on 6 matching bases. The germline gives CDR1 LGHNA, CDR2 YNFKEQ. The CDR3 loop spans 18 amino acids. The ends were cut back, 1 base at V and 10 bases at J, with 23 bases in the middle. The CDR3 coding sequence is TGTGCCAGCAGCCAAGTTATGGGGTCCCAGGGGAGGAGGTCACCCCTCCACTTT. Protein: CASSQVMGSQGRRSPLHF.

The rearrangement joins TRBV6-2 or TRBV6-3 to TRBJ2-7; D tentatively reads TRBD1 or TRBD2 (5 bases each). The germline CDR1 and CDR2 sequences are MNHEY and SVGEGT. The CDR3 runs to 15 residues. V was shortened by 4 bases and J by 0 bases, with 13 bases between the two germline ends. The CDR3 region is CASSLGRTYSYEQYF. CDR3 DNA: TGTGCCAGCAGTTTGGGACGGACCTACTCCTACGAGCAGTACTTC.

This chain links TRBV2 with TRBJ2-3; 11 nucleotides line up with TRBD2. After removal of 9 bases from V and 2 bases from J, the junction contained 4 bases not matched to a gene. The CDR3 loop spans 14 amino acids. Germline V gene data show CDR1 as SNHLY and CDR2 as FYNNEI. For the CDR3, the DNA is TGTGCCAGTAGACTAGCGGGGACCACAGATACGCAGTATTTT. Translated, it gives CASRLAGTTDTQYF.

The chain joins TRBV7-9 to TRBJ2-2, with 13 nucleotides matching TRBD2. The CDR3 is 18 amino acids. Germline lookup yields CDR1 SEHNR and CDR2 FQNEAQ (reference sequence). Unmatched junction bases numbered 10, after V lost 5 bases and J lost 4 bases. CDR3 sequence reads: CASSKRITSGRATGELFF. Here the CDR3 DNA reads TGTGCCAGCAGCAAACGAATAACTAGCGGGAGGGCCACCGGGGAGCTGTTTTTT.